This T cell receptor (beta chain) stems from a study of blood T cell repertoires in COVID-19. Study-wide context: Both acute and convalescent COVID-19 samples were obtained from the United States, Italy and Spain. Nucleic acid was either cDNA or gDNA, and it came from T cells, B-cell-depleted T cells, or PBMCs.

Per the study methods: Estimates of nucleated cell counts were drawn from the amplification of reference gene primers. Here immunoSEQ multiplex PCR was the method, and the copy in TCRdb shows in-frame clones only, minus some. For V, J and clone size, that table is used; D and trimming come from the DNA. Among around 170,000 clones listed, roughly nine tenths were seen once. This receptor was identified in a woman in her seventies with acute or convalescent COVID-19. The sample comprised peripheral blood.

The CDR3 DNA sequence: TGTGCCAGCAGTCAGCGGACTTGGGGTGAAAAACTGTTTTTT. Protein sequence: CASSQRTWGEKLFF. The genes are TRBV28 and TRBJ1-4; no reliable D call. This CDR3 has 14 residues. V shed 5 bases and J shed 7 bases, with 14 bases lying between them. Germline V lookup: CDR1 MDHEN, CDR2 SYDVKM.